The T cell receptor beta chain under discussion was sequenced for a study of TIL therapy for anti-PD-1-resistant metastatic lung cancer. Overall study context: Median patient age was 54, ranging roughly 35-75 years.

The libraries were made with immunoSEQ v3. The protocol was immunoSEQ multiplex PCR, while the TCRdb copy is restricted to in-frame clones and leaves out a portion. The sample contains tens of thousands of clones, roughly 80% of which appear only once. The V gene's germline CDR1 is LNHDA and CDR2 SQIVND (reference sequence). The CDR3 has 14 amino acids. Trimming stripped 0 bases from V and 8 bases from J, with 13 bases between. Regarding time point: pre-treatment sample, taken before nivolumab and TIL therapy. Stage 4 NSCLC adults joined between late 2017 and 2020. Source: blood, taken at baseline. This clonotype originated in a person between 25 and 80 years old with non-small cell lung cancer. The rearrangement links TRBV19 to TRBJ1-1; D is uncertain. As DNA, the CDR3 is TGTGCCAGTAGTATAGATGGAGGCCCAAACGAAGCTTTCTTT. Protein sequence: CASSIDGGPNEAFF.